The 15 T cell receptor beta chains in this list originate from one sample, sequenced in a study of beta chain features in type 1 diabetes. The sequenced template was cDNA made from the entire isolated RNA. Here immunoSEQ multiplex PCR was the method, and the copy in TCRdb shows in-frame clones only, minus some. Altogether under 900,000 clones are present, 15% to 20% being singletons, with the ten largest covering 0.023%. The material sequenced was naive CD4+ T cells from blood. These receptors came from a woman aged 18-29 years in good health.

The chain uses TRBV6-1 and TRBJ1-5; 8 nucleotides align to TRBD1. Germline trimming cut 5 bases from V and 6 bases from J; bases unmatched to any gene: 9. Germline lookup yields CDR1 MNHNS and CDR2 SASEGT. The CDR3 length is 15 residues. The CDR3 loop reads CASSSFQGARQPQHF. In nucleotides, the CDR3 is TGTGCCAGCAGTTCCTTTCAGGGGGCTCGTCAGCCCCAGCATTTT.

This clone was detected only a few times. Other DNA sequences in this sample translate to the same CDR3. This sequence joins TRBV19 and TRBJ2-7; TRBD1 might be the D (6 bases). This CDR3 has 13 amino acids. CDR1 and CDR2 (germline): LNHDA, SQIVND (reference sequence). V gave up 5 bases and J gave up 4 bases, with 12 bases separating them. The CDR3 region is CASSPAGAYEQYF. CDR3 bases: TGTGCCAGTAGTCCCGCAGGGGCTTACGAGCAGTACTTC.

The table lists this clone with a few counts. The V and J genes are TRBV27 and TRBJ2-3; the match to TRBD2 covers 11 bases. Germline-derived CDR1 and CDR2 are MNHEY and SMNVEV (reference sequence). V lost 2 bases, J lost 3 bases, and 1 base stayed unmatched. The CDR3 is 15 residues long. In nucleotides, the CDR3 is TGTGCCAGCAGTTTAAGGACTAGCGGGACAGATACGCAGTATTTT. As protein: CASSLRTSGTDTQYF.

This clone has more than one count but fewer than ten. The CDR3 reads CASSLLMDTQYF. The DNA for the CDR3 is TGTGCCAGCAGCCTACTTATGGATACGCAGTATTTT. The gene calls are TRBV5-4 and TRBJ2-3; D is uncertain. Trimming took 4 bases from V and 6 from J, leaving 9 bases between them. The CDR3 runs 12 residues. Germline-derived CDR1 and CDR2 are SGHNT and YYREEE (reference sequence).

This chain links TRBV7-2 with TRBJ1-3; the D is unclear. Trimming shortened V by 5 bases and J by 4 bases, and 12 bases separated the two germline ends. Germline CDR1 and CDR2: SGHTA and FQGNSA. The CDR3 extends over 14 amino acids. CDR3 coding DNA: TGTGCCAGCAGCCCTTTTGGGGTCGGAAACACCATATATTTT. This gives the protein CASSPFGVGNTIYF.

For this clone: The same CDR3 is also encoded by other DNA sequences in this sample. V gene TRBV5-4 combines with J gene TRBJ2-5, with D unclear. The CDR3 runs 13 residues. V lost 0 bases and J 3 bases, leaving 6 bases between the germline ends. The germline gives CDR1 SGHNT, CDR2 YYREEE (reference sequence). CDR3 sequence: CASSLAREETQYF. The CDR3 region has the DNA TGTGCCAGCAGCTTGGCCCGGGAAGAGACCCAGTACTTC.

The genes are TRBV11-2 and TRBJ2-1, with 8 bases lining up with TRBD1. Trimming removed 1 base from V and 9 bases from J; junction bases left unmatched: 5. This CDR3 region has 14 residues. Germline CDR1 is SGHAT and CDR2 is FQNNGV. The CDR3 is CASSLVGGQVEQFF. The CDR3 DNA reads TGTGCCAGCAGCTTAGTGGGGGGACAGGTTGAGCAGTTCTTC.

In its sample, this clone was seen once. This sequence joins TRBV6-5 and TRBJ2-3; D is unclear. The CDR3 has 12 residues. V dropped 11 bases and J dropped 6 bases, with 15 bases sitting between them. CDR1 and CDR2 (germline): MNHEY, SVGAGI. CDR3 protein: CAGGQYYDTQYF. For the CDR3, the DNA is TGTGCCGGTGGTCAATACTACGATACGCAGTATTTT.

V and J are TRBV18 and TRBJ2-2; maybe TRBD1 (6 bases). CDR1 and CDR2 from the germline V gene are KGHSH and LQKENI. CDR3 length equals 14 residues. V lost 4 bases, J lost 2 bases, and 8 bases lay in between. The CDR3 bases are TGTGCCAGCTCACGGGACACCAACACCGGGGAGCTGTTTTTT. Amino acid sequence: CASSRDTNTGELFF.

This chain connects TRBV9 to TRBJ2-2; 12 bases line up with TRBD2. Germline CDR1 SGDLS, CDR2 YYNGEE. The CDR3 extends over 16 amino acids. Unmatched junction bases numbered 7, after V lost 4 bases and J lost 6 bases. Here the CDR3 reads CASSSGLAGPPGELFF. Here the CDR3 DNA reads TGTGCCAGCAGCAGCGGACTAGCGGGACCTCCCGGGGAGCTGTTTTTT.

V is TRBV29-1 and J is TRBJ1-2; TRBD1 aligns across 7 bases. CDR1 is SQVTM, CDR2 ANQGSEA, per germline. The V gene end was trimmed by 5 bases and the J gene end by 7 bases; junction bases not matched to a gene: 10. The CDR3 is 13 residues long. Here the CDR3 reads CSVTVLTGAGYTF. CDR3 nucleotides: TGCAGCGTTACTGTTCTAACAGGGGCTGGCTACACCTTC.

CDR3 sequence: CASSSHTDTQYF. In nucleotides, the CDR3 is TGTGCCAGCAGCTCCCACACAGATACGCAGTATTTT. The rearrangement links TRBV7-8 to TRBJ2-3; D is undetermined. The CDR3 consists of 12 residues. Trimming left V 4 bases short and J 2 bases short, with 4 bases between. Germline V gene data show CDR1 as SGHVS and CDR2 as FQNEAQ.

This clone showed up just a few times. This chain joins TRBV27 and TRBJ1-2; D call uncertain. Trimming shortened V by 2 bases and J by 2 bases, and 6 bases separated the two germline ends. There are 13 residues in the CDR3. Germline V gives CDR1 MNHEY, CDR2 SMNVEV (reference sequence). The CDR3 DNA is TGTGCCAGCAGTTTACAACAGAACTATGGCTACACCTTC. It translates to CASSLQQNYGYTF.

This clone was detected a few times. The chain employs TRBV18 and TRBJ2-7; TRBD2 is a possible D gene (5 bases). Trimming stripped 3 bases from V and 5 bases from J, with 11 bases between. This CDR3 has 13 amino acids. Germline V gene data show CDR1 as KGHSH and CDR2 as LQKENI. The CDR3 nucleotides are TGTGCCAGCTCACCCGTCTTCGGGGACGAGCAGTACTTC. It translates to CASSPVFGDEQYF.

DNA for the CDR3: TGTGCCAGCAGCGCCTCTCCGAACAGAATGGCCACAGATACGCAGTATTTT. It is translated as CASSASPNRMATDTQYF. This rearrangement joins TRBV7-2 to TRBJ2-3; unclear D gene. This CDR3 region has 17 residues. From germline, CDR1 is SGHTA and CDR2 FQGNSA. Trimming shortened V by 5 bases and J by 2 bases, and 20 bases separated the two germline ends.